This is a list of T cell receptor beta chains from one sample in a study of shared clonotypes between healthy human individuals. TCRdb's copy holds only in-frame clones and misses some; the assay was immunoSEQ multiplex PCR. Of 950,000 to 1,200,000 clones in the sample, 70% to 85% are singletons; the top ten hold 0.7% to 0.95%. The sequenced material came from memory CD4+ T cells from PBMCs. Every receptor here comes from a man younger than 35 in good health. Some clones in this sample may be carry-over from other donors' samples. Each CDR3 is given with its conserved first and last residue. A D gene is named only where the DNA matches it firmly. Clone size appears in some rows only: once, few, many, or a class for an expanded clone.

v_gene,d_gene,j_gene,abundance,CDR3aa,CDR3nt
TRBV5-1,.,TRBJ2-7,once,CASSLLSGSSSYEQYF,TGCGCCAGCAGCTTGTTATCAGGGTCAAGCTCCTACGAGCAGTACTTC
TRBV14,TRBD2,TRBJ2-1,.,CASSQRRLAGGPGYDEQFF,TGTGCCAGCAGCCAACGTAGACTAGCGGGAGGGCCAGGTTACGATGAGCAGTTCTTC
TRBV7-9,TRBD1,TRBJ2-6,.,CASSLGIGTGAAGANVLTF,TGTGCCAGCAGCTTAGGAATCGGGACAGGGGCCGCTGGGGCCAACGTCCTGACTTTC
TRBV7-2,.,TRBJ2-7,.,CASSGGRDTYEQYF,TGTGCCAGCAGCGGCGGACGGGATACCTACGAGCAGTACTTC
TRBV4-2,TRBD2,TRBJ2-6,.,CASSPSTSGGSGANVLTF,TGTGCCAGCAGCCCCTCGACTAGCGGGGGCTCTGGGGCCAACGTCCTGACTTTC
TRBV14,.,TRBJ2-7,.,CASSQVDRGQYEQYF,TGTGCCAGCAGCCAAGTGGATAGAGGGCAGTACGAGCAGTACTTC
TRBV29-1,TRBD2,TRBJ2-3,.,CSVVLAGVGDTQYF,TGCAGCGTTGTACTAGCGGGAGTGGGAGATACGCAGTATTTT
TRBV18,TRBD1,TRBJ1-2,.,CASSPTGQPGYGYTF,TGTGCCAGCTCACCTACGGGACAGCCTGGGTATGGCTACACCTTC
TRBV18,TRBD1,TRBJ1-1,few,CASSTGGRTEAFF,TGTGCCAGCTCAACAGGGGGCAGGACTGAAGCTTTCTTT
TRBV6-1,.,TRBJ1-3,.,CASSFQESSGNTIYF,TGTGCCAGCAGTTTTCAGGAGAGCTCTGGAAACACCATATATTTT
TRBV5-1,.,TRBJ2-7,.,CASSLAKLETYEQYF,TGCGCCAGCAGCTTGGCGAAACTTGAGACCTACGAGCAGTACTTC
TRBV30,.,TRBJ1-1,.,CAWSDGATEAFF,TGTGCCTGGAGTGATGGGGCCACTGAAGCTTTCTTT
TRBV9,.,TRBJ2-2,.,CASTRDTGELFF,TGTGCCAGCACGAGGGACACCGGGGAGCTGTTTTTT
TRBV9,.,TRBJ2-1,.,CASSRNAEGLYNEQFF,TGTGCCAGCAGCCGTAATGCGGAGGGCCTCTACAATGAGCAGTTCTTC
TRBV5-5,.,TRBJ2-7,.,CASSTGYEQYF,TGTGCCAGCAGCACAGGGTACGAGCAGTACTTC
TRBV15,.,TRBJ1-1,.,CATSGVDRRGTEAFF,TGTGCCACCAGCGGAGTCGACAGGAGGGGCACTGAAGCTTTCTTT
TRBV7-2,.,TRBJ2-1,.,CASSLVGYNEQFF,TGTGCCAGCAGCTTAGTAGGTTACAATGAGCAGTTCTTC
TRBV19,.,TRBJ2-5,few,CASSIGSGGRLFETQYF,TGTGCCAGTAGTATAGGTTCTGGGGGACGTCTGTTCGAGACCCAGTACTTC
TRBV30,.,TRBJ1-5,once,CAWSVQGGQPQHF,TGTGCCTGGAGTGTACAGGGCGGGCAGCCCCAGCATTTT
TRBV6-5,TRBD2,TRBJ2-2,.,CASKRGHTGELFF,TGTGCCAGCAAGCGGGGGCACACCGGGGAGCTGTTTTTT
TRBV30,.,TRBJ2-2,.,CAWSVGGSANTGELFF,TGTGCCTGGAGTGTGGGGGGCTCCGCGAACACCGGGGAGCTGTTTTTT
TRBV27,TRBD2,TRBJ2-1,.,CASSSGLALTYNEQFF,TGTGCCAGCAGTTCTGGACTAGCGCTCACCTACAATGAGCAGTTCTTC
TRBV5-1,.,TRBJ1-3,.,CASSLGGFGNTIYF,TGCGCCAGCAGCTTGGGAGGATTCGGAAACACCATATATTTT
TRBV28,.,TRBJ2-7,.,CASSLGGSDEQYF,TGTGCCAGCAGTTTAGGAGGGAGCGACGAGCAGTACTTC
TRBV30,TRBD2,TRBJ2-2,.,CAWRMSGRSTGELFF,TGTGCCTGGAGAATGAGCGGGAGGTCCACCGGGGAGCTGTTTTTT
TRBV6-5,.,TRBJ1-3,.,CASSSGSNSGNTIYF,TGTGCCAGCAGTTCAGGGTCCAACTCTGGAAACACCATATATTTT
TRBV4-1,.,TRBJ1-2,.,CASSQVSGTDGYTF,TGCGCCAGCAGCCAAGTGTCGGGTACGGATGGCTACACCTTC
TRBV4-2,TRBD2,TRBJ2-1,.,CASSQGGTSGRSEQFF,TGTGCCAGCAGCCAGGGGGGGACTAGCGGGAGAAGTGAGCAGTTCTTC
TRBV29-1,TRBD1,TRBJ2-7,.,CSVEDWGTAYEQYF,TGCAGCGTTGAAGATTGGGGGACAGCCTACGAGCAGTACTTC
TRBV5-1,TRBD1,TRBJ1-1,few,CASTTTGLDTEAFF,TGCGCCAGCACAACGACAGGGTTGGACACTGAAGCTTTCTTT
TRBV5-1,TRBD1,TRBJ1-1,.,CASRTGTETEAFF,TGCGCCAGCAGGACAGGGACGGAGACTGAAGCTTTCTTT
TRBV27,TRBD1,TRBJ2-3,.,CASSFWDRRTDTQYF,TGTGCCAGCAGTTTTTGGGACAGGCGCACAGATACGCAGTATTTT
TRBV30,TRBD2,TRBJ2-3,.,CAWSVGRSGVTDTQYF,TGTGCCTGGAGTGTGGGAAGAAGCGGGGTCACAGATACGCAGTATTTT
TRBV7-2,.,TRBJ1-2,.,CASSQRGDYGYTF,TGTGCCAGCAGCCAAAGGGGGGACTATGGCTACACCTTC
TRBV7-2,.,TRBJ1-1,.,CASSLDRTNTEAFF,TGTGCCAGCAGCTTAGACAGAACGAACACTGAAGCTTTCTTT
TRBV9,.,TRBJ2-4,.,CASSLGGSLGAKNIQYF,TGTGCCAGCAGCCTAGGAGGTTCTCTGGGGGCCAAAAACATTCAGTACTTC
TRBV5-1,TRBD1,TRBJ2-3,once,CASSLAVGQGFTDTQYF,TGCGCCAGCAGCTTGGCCGTTGGACAGGGGTTCACAGATACGCAGTATTTT
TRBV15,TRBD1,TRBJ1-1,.,CATSRDRIPAEAFF,TGTGCCACCAGCAGGGACAGGATCCCTGCTGAAGCTTTCTTT
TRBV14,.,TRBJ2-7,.,CASSQRNIGYLRYEQYF,TGTGCCAGCAGCCAAAGAAATATAGGCTACCTCCGCTACGAGCAGTACTTC
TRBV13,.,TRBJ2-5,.,CASSLVKDSQETQYF,TGTGCCAGCAGCTTAGTTAAGGACAGCCAAGAGACCCAGTACTTC
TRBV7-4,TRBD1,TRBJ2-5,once,CASSSGQGMGETQYF,TGTGCCAGCAGCTCCGGACAGGGAATGGGAGAGACCCAGTACTTC
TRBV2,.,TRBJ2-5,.,CASSDLPRQETQYF,TGTGCCAGCAGTGATCTCCCCCGCCAAGAGACCCAGTACTTC
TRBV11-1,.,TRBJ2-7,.,CASSPGRIREQYF,TGTGCCAGCAGCCCTGGGCGGATCCGCGAGCAGTACTTC
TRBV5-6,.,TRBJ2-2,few,CASSLYPRTGELFF,TGTGCCAGCAGCTTATATCCTAGGACCGGGGAGCTGTTTTTT
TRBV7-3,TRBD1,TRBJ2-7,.,CASSSSSGTVYEQYF,TGTGCCAGCAGCTCATCTTCCGGGACAGTCTACGAGCAGTACTTC
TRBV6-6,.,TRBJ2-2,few,CASSSSNTGELFF,TGTGCCAGCAGTTCCTCGAACACCGGGGAGCTGTTTTTT
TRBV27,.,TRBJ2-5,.,CASTPRTQYF,TGTGCCAGCACCCCTCGGACCCAGTACTTC
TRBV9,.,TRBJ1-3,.,CASSATWTASGNTIYF,TGTGCCAGCAGCGCGACCTGGACAGCCTCTGGAAACACCATATATTTT
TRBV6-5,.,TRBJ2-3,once,CASSYSRGHETDTQYF,TGTGCCAGCAGTTACTCGAGGGGACACGAAACAGATACGCAGTATTTT